Presented here are 16 T cell receptor beta chains from one specimen sequenced in a study of blood T cell repertoires in COVID-19. The method was immunoSEQ multiplex PCR; TCRdb's version includes in-frame clones alone and lacks a portion of them. The repertoire has 140,000 to 150,000 clones, approximately 80% of them found once; the top ten carry about 5%. The sample was peripheral blood. The receptors were gathered from a woman between 45 and 65 years old with acute or convalescent COVID-19.

The chain carries TRBV6-5 and TRBJ1-1; D remains unclear. CDR1 MNHEY and CDR2 SVGAGI come from the germline V gene. CDR3 length: 16 residues. V was trimmed by 0 bases and J by 6 bases, leaving 17 bases between them. CDR3 nucleotides: TGTGCCAGCAGTTACTCGAGTGGTGGGCGCCTGGCTGAAGCTTTCTTT. Its translation: CASSYSSGGRLAEAFF.

This clone has a handful of counts. This rearrangement joins TRBV29-1 to TRBJ1-2; D might be TRBD1 (5 bases). Germline CDR1 and CDR2: SQVTM and ANQGSEA. This CDR3 contains 12 residues. V shed 4 bases and J shed 8 bases, with 14 bases lying between them. CDR3 in amino acids: CSVVVGDRGYTF. The CDR3 DNA reads as TGCAGCGTTGTGGTAGGGGATCGCGGCTACACCTTC.

The chain has TRBV7-7 and TRBJ2-3, with D maybe TRBD2 (6 bases). CDR1 is SSHAT and CDR2 is FNYEAQ in the germline V gene (reference sequence). The germline V and J ends were trimmed by 2 bases and 6 bases, with 12 bases remaining between them. This CDR3 has 14 residues. DNA for the CDR3: TGTGCCAGCAGCTTATCCGGGGACTGGGATACGCAGTATTTT. Amino acid sequence: CASSLSGDWDTQYF.

CDR3 sequence: CASSLVGQGVAFF. The CDR3 DNA is TGTGCCAGCAGCTTAGTAGGACAGGGGGTCGCTTTCTTT. The V and J genes are TRBV7-2 and TRBJ1-1; 10 bases agree with TRBD1. Trimming cost V 1 base and J 11 bases; bases outside gene matches: 4. This CDR3 region has 13 residues. Germline assignment: CDR1 SGHTA and CDR2 FQGNSA.

This chain joins TRBV20-1 and TRBJ2-3, with D tentatively TRBD1 (5 bases). CDR3 length equals 13 residues. The germline V gene encodes CDR1 DFQATT and CDR2 SNEGSKA (reference sequence). Trimming cost V 5 bases and J 0 bases, with 9 bases left between them. As DNA, the CDR3 is TGCAGTGCTGGTGACAGAAGCACAGATACGCAGTATTTT. This encodes CSAGDRSTDTQYF.

The chain uses TRBV2 and TRBJ1-1, with D hard to call. CDR1 and CDR2 (germline): SNHLY, FYNNEI. V gave up 6 bases and J gave up 3 bases, with 11 bases separating them. The CDR3 totals 13 residues. The CDR3 bases are TGTGCCAGCAGCGTACGGGTCGACACTGAAGCTTTCTTT. Its protein is CASSVRVDTEAFF.

This clone was picked up one time. The gene calls are TRBV5-5 and TRBJ1-5; the D is unclear. This CDR3 spans 16 amino acids. Looked up from germline, CDR1 is SGHKS and CDR2 is YYEKEE (reference sequence). Deletions cut 3 bases from V and 1 base from J, with 14 bases between. DNA for the CDR3: TGTGCCAGCAGCTCCGGTGGCCCAGGCAGCAATCAGCCCCAGCATTTT. This encodes CASSSGGPGSNQPQHF.

The chain carries TRBV3-1 (or the pseudogene TRBV3-2) and TRBJ2-2; D unclear. CDR3 length: 18 residues. The ends were cut back, 1 base at V and 2 bases at J, with 17 bases in the middle. Germline lookup yields CDR1 LGHDT and CDR2 YNNKEL (reference sequence). The CDR3 region has the DNA TGTGCCAGCAGCCAAGTTCGGTCGCTTCCGCCAAACACCGGGGAGCTGTTTTTT. This encodes CASSQVRSLPPNTGELFF.

This clone was detected only once. J is TRBJ1-5 and V is TRBV18; 10 nucleotides line up with TRBD1. The CDR3 loop spans 18 amino acids. With V trimmed by 3 bases and J by 5 bases, 13 bases remained unmatched. Germline V gives CDR1 KGHSH, CDR2 LQKENI. CDR3 residues: CASSPPGQGLVGDQPQHF. DNA of the CDR3: TGTGCCAGCTCACCCCCGGGACAGGGGTTGGTAGGCGATCAGCCCCAGCATTTT.

The sample holds one count of this clone. The chain couples TRBV7-2 to TRBJ1-1, with TRBD1 matching over 8 bases. V shed 3 bases, J shed 11 bases, and the junction held 14 bases outside the gene matches. The CDR3 totals 15 residues. Germline V lookup: CDR1 SGHTA, CDR2 FQGNSA. CDR3 in amino acids: CASSFSQGAGDVAFF. In DNA, the CDR3 is TGTGCCAGCAGCTTTTCCCAGGGGGCGGGGGACGTGGCTTTCTTT. The variable domain in full, completed from reference TRBV7-2 and TRBJ1-1, reads GAGVSQSPSNKVTEKGKDVELRCDPISGHTALYWYRQSLGQGLEFLIYFQGNSAPDKSGLPSDRFSAERTGGSVSTLTIQRTQQEDSAVYLCASSFSQGAGDVAFFGQGTRLTVV.

The chain carries TRBV7-2 and TRBJ1-1; 7 nucleotides match TRBD1. V trimming: 9 bases; J trimming: 0 bases; junction bases outside the gene matches: 7. This CDR3 is built from 14 residues. CDR1 SGHTA and CDR2 FQGNSA come from the germline V gene. In DNA, the CDR3 is TGTGCCAGTACCGAACAGGGGATGAACACTGAAGCTTTCTTT. Protein: CASTEQGMNTEAFF.

This chain connects TRBV7-2 to TRBJ1-2; a possible D gene is TRBD1 (5 bases). The CDR3 is made up of 14 amino acids. V was clipped by 4 bases and J by 7 bases, with 16 bases between them. CDR1 and CDR2 (germline): SGHTA, FQGNSA. In DNA form, the CDR3 reads TGTGCCAGCAGCTCGCCCACCCAGGGCGGTGGCTACACCTTC. Translating it yields CASSSPTQGGGYTF.

This clone was counted many times. The DNA of the CDR3 is TGTGCCTGGAGTCCCAGTGGTCGTACTGAAGCTTTCTTT. Protein: CAWSPSGRTEAFF. The J gene is TRBJ1-1, the V gene TRBV30; D gene unclear. The V end was cut by 2 bases, the J end by 5 bases, with 12 bases between. Per the germline V gene, CDR1 is GTSNPN and CDR2 is SVGIG (reference sequence). The CDR3 is 13 residues long.

This chain uses TRBV9 with TRBJ1-3; the D is unclear. CDR3 length: 14 residues. V lost 0 bases and J lost 6, with 10 bases in between. CDR1 is SGDLS and CDR2 is YYNGEE in the germline V gene. Here the CDR3 DNA reads TGTGCCAGCAGCGTAGAACAGCGGGAAAACACCATATATTTT. Its protein is CASSVEQRENTIYF.

This chain connects TRBV24-1 to TRBJ2-3; 7 bases map to TRBD2. V was clipped by 9 bases and J by 4 bases; unmatched bases: 3. Germline values: CDR1 KGHDR, CDR2 SFDVKD. This CDR3 has 12 residues. The CDR3 DNA is TGTGCCACCTCGGGAGGCGCAGATACGCAGTATTTT. This encodes CATSGGADTQYF.

The CDR3 loop reads CASSVGTGTYGYTF. CDR3 nucleotides: TGTGCCAGCAGCGTCGGGACAGGCACCTATGGCTACACCTTC. The chain is built from TRBV9 and TRBJ1-2; 8 bases are a match to TRBD1. The germline V gene has CDR1 SGDLS and CDR2 YYNGEE. The CDR3 sequence is 14 residues long. Germline trimming cut 2 bases from V and 4 bases from J; bases unmatched to any gene: 4.